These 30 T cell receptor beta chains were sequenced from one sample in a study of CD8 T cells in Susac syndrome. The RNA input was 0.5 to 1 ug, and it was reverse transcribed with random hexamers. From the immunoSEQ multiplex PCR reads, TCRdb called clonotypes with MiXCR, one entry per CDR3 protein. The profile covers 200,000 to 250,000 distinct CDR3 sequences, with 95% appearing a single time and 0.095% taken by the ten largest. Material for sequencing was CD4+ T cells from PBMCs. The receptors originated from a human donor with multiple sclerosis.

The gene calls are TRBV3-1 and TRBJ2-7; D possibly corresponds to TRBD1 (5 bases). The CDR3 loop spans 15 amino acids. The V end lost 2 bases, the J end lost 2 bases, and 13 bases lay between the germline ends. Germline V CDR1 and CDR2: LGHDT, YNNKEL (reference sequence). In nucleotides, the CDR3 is TGTGCCAGCAGCCAATCCACAGGTCCCACCTACGAGCAGTACTTC. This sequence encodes CASSQSTGPTYEQYF.

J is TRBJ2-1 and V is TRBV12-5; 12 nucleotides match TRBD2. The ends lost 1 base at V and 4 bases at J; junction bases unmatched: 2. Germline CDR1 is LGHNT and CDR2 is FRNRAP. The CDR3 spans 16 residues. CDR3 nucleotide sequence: TGTGCTAGTGGTTTGGGGACTAGCGGGACTTACAATGAGCAGTTCTTC. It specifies CASGLGTSGTYNEQFF.

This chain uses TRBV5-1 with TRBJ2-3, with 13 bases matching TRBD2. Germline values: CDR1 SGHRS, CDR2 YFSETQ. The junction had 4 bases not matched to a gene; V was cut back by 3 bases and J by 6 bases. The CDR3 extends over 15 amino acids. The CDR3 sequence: CASSSTSGRSDTQYF. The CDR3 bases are TGCGCCAGCAGCTCGACTAGCGGGAGGTCGGATACGCAGTATTTT.

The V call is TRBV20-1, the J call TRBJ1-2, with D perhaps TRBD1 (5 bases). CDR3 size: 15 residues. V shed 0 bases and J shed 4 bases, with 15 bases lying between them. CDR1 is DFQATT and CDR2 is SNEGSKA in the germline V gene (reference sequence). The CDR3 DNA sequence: TGCAGTGCTAGAGATTTCAAGGGGACCTCCTATGGCTACACCTTC. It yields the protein CSARDFKGTSYGYTF.

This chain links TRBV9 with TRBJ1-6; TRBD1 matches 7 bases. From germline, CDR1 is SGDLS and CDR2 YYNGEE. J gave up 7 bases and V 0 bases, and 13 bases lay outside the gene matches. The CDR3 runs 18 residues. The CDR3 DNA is TGTGCCAGCAGCGTAGGGACAGGAGTTTTAAATATGAATTCACCCCTCCACTTT. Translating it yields CASSVGTGVLNMNSPLHF.

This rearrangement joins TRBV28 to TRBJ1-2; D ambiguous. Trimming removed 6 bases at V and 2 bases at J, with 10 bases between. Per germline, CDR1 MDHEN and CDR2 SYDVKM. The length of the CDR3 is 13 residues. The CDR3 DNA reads TGTGCCAGCAGCCAAGACTGGAACTATGGCTACACCTTC. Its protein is CASSQDWNYGYTF.

CDR3 nucleotides: TGTGCCAGCAGCTTCAGACAGGGTGACATTCAGTACTTC. Translated, it gives CASSFRQGDIQYF. J is TRBJ2-4 and V is TRBV13; 7 bases fit TRBD1. Germline V gene data show CDR1 as PRHDT and CDR2 as FYEKMQ (reference sequence). This CDR3 comprises 13 residues. Trimming cost V 3 bases and J 8 bases; bases outside gene matches: 4.

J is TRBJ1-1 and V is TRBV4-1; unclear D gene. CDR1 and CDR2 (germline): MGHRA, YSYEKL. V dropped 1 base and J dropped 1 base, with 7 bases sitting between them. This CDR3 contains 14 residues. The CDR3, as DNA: TGCGCCAGCAGCCAAGTCGACTGGAACACTGAAGCTTTCTTT. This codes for CASSQVDWNTEAFF.

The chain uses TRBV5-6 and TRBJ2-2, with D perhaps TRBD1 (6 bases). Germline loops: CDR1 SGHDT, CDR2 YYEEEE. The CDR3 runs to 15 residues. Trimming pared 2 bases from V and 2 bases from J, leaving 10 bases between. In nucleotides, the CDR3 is TGTGCCAGCAGCTTTAGGGGGACCAACACCGGGGAGCTGTTTTTT. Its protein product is CASSFRGTNTGELFF.

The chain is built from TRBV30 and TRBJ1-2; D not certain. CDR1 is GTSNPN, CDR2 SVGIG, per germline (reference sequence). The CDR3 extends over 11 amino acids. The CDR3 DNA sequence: TGTGCTCACAAGGATGAGAGTGGCTACACCTTC. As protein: CAHKDESGYTF.

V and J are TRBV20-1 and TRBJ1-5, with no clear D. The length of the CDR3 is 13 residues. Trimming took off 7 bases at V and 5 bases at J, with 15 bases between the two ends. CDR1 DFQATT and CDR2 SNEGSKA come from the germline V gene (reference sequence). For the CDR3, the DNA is TGCAGTGTGCGTGAGAGTGGGGATCAGCCCCAGCATTTT. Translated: CSVRESGDQPQHF.

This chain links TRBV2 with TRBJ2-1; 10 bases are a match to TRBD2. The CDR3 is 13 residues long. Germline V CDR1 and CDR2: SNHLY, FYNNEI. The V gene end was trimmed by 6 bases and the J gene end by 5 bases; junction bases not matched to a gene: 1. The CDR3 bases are TGTGCCAGCAGCGGACTAGCGGACAATGAGCAGTTCTTC. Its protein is CASSGLADNEQFF.

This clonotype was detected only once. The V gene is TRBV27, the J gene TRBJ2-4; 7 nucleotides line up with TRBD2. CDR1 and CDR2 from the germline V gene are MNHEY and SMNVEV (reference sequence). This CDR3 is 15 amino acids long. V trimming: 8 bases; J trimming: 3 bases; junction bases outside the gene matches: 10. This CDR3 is CASLRSGGGKNIQYF. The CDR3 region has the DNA TGTGCCAGCCTTAGGTCGGGGGGAGGCAAAAACATTCAGTACTTC.

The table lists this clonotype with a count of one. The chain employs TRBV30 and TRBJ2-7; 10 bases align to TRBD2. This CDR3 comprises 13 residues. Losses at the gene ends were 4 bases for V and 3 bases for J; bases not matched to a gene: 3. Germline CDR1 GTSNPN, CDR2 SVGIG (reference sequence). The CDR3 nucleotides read TGTGCCTGGAAGCTAGCGGGAGTCTACGAGCAGTACTTC. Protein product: CAWKLAGVYEQYF.

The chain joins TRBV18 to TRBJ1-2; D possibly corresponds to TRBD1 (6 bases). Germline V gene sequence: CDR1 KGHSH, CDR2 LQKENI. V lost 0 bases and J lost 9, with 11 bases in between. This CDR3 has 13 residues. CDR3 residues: CASSPPQGLSYTF. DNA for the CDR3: TGTGCCAGCTCACCACCCCAGGGGCTGAGCTACACCTTC.

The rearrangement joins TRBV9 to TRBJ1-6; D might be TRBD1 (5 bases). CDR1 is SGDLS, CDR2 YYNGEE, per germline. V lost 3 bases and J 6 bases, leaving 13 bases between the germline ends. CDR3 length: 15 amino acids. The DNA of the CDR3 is TGTGCCAGCAGCGAAAGCCCCGGGGGTAATTCACCCCTCCACTTT. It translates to CASSESPGGNSPLHF.

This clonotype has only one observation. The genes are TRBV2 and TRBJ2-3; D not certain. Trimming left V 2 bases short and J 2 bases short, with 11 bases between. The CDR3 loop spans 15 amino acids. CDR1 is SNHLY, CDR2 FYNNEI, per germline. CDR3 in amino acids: CASSESGRITDTQYF. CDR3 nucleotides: TGTGCCAGCAGTGAATCGGGCAGGATCACAGATACGCAGTATTTT.

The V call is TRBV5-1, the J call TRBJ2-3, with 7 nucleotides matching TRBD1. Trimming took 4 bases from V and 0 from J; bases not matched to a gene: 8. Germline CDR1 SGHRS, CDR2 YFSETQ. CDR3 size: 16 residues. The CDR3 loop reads CASSVPGQASTDTQYF. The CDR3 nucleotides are TGCGCCAGCAGCGTACCCGGACAGGCCAGCACAGATACGCAGTATTTT.

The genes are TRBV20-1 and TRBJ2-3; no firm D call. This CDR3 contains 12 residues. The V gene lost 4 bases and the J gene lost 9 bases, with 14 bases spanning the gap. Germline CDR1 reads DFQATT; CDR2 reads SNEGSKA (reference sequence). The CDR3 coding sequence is TGCAGTGCTAAGTTCATCGAGAGGACGCAGTATTTT. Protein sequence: CSAKFIERTQYF.

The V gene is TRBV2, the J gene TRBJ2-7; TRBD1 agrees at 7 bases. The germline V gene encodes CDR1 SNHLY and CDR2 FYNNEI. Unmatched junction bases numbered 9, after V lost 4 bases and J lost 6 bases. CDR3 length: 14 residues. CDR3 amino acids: CASSVDRALGEQYF. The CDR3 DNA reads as TGTGCCAGCAGTGTTGACAGGGCTTTAGGCGAGCAGTACTTC.

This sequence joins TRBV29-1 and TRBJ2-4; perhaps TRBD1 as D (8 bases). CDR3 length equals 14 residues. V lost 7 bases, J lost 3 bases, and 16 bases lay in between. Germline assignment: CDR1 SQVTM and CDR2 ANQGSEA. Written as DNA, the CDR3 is TGCAGCGGCGCTACAGGGGGGGTCAAAAACATTCAGTACTTC. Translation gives CSGATGGVKNIQYF.

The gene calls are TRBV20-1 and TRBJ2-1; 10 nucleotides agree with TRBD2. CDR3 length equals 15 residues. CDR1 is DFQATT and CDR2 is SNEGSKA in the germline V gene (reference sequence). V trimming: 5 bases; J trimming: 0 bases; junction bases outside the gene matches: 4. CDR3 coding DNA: TGCAGTGCTTCGGGACTAGCGACCTCCTACAATGAGCAGTTCTTC. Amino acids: CSASGLATSYNEQFF.

CDR3 loop: CSGRQATNTEAFF. In DNA, the CDR3 is TGCAGCGGGAGACAGGCTACAAACACTGAAGCTTTCTTT. This chain connects TRBV29-1 to TRBJ1-1, with TRBD1 as a possible D gene (6 bases). Germline CDR1 SQVTM, CDR2 ANQGSEA. This CDR3 has 13 residues. The germline V and J ends were trimmed by 7 bases and 2 bases, with 14 bases remaining between them.

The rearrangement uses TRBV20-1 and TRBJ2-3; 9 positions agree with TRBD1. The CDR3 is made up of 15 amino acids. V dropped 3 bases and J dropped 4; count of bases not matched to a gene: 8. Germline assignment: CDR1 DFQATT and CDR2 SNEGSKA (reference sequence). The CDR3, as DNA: TGCAGTGCTAGTATGCGGGGACAGGGTTCAGATACGCAGTATTTT. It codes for CSASMRGQGSDTQYF.

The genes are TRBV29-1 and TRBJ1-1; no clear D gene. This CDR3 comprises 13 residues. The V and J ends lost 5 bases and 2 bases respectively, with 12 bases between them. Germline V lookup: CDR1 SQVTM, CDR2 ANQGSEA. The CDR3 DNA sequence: TGCAGCGTTCGTTTGGACCCTAACACTGAAGCTTTCTTT. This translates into CSVRLDPNTEAFF.

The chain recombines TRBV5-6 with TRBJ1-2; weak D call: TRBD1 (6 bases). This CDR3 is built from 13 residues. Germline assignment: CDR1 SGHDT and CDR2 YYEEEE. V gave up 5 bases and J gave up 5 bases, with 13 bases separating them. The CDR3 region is CASRSDSPYGYTF. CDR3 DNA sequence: TGTGCCAGCAGGTCGGACAGCCCGTATGGCTACACCTTC. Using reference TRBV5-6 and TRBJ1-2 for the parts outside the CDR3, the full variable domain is DAGVTQSPTHLIKTRGQQVTLRCSPKSGHDTVSWYQQALGQGPQFIFQYYEEEERQRGNFPDRFSGHQFPNYSSELNVNALLLGDSALYLCASRSDSPYGYTFGSGTRLTVV.

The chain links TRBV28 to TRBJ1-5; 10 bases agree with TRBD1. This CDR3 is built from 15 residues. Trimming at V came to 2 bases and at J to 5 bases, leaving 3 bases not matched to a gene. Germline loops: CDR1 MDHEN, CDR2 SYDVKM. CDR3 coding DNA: TGTGCCAGCAGTTTACTGACAGGGGGCCATCAGCCCCAGCATTTT. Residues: CASSLLTGGHQPQHF.

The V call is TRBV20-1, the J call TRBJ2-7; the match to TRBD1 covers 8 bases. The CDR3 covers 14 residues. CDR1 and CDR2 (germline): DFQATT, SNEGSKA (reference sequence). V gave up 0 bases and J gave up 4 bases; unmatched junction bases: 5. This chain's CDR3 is CSAREGRGLYEQYF. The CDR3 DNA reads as TGCAGTGCTAGAGAGGGCAGGGGGCTGTACGAGCAGTACTTC.

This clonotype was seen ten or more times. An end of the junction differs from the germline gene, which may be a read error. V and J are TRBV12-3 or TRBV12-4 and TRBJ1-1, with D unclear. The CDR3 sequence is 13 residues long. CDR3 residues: CASSLGRNTEAFF. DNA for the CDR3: TGTGCCAGCAGCTTAGGACGGAACACTGAAGCTTTCTTT.

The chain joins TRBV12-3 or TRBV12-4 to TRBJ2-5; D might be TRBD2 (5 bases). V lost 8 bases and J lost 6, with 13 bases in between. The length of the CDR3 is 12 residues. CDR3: CASSGYLKTQYF. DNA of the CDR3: TGTGCCAGCTCGGGGTACTTAAAGACCCAGTACTTC.